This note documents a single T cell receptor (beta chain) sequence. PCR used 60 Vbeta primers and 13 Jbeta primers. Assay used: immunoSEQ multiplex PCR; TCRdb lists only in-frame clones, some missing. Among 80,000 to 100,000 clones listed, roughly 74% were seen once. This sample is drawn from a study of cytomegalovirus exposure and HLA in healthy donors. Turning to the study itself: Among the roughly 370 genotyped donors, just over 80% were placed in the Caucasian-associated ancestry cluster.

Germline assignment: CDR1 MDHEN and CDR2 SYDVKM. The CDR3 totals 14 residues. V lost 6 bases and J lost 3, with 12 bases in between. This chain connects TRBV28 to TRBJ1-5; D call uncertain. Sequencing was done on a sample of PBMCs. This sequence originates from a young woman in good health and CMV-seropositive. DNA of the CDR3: TGTGCCAGCAGGACTGCAGTGTTCAATCAGCCCCAGCATTTT. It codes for CASRTAVFNQPQHF.